This is a list of T cell receptor beta chains from one sample in a study of blood T cell repertoires in COVID-19. Only in-frame clones appear in the TCRdb table, and some are missing; sequencing was by immunoSEQ multiplex PCR. The sample records some 130,000 clones, approximately 81% being singletons. The sequenced sample was PBMCs or T cells enriched from blood (not recorded which). The receptors come from a middle-aged man with acute COVID-19. Both conserved end residues are part of each CDR3. A D gene is named only where the DNA matches it firmly. Size values are once, few and many counts, or a class for expanded clones, and some rows have none.

>TRBJ1-6|.|TRBV5-1|TRBD1
CASSAKTGGSYSPLHF
TGCGCCAGCAGCGCAAAGACAGGGGGCTCGTATTCACCCCTCCACTTT
>TRBJ1-4|.|TRBV6-5|.
CASSRDIATNEKLFF
TGTGCCAGCAGTCGGGACATCGCAACTAATGAAAAACTGTTTTTT
>TRBJ1-5|.|TRBV27|TRBD1
CASRLTGQGYVGQPQHF
TGTGCCAGCAGGCTGACGGGACAGGGATATGTCGGTCAGCCCCAGCATTTT
>TRBJ1-2|once|TRBV6-5|.
CASSYSRGRGYTF
TGTGCCAGCAGTTACTCGCGAGGGCGTGGCTACACCTTC
>TRBJ1-1|few|TRBV9|.
CASSVAKGSEAFF
TGTGCCAGCAGCGTAGCTAAGGGGTCTGAAGCTTTCTTT
>TRBJ2-1|.|TRBV5-5|TRBD2
CASNRGGPTLNNEQFF
TGTGCCAGCAACCGCGGGGGACCCACTCTGAACAATGAGCAGTTCTTC
>TRBJ1-1|.|TRBV5-5|.
CASSPEQGDTEAFF
TGTGCCAGCAGCCCCGAACAGGGTGACACTGAAGCTTTCTTT
>TRBJ2-7|.|TRBV11-2|.
CASSLAQSEQYF
TGTGCCAGCAGCTTAGCCCAGTCCGAGCAGTACTTC
>TRBJ1-6|.|TRBV30|TRBD1
CAWSAPATGDLSPLHF
TGTGCCTGGAGTGCGCCCGCGACAGGGGATCTCTCACCCCTCCACTTT
>TRBJ2-4|.|TRBV28|TRBD2
CATSPPGTTKNIQYF
TGTGCCACCAGCCCCCCTGGGACTACCAAAAACATTCAGTACTTC
>TRBJ2-5|.|TRBV5-1|TRBD1
CASSYTRRGQNYQETQYF
TGCGCCAGCAGCTACACACGTCGGGGACAGAACTATCAAGAGACCCAGTACTTC
>TRBJ1-2|.|TRBV7-2|.
CASSSTVNYGYTF
TGTGCCAGCAGCTCTACAGTTAACTATGGCTACACCTTC
>TRBJ1-6|.|TRBV19|.
CASSRLAGDNSPLHF
TGTGCCAGTAGTCGGCTGGCAGGGGATAATTCACCCCTCCACTTT
>TRBJ2-7|.|TRBV5-4|TRBD1
CASSSRDRSSYEQYF
TGTGCCAGCAGCTCCCGGGACAGGAGCTCCTACGAGCAGTACTTC
>TRBJ1-1|.|TRBV19|TRBD1
CASSSWGQSGTEAFF
TGTGCCAGTAGTTCTTGGGGACAGTCGGGCACTGAAGCTTTCTTT
>TRBJ2-3|once|TRBV11-3|.
CASSQGRGGNTQYF
TGTGCCAGCAGCCAGGGGCGTGGGGGTAATACGCAGTATTTT
>TRBJ2-1|.|TRBV5-1|.
CASSLEVLVNEQFF
TGCGCCAGCAGCTTGGAAGTCCTAGTCAATGAGCAGTTCTTC
>TRBJ2-1|.|TRBV15|TRBD1
CATSRVPGQSSYNEQFF
TGTGCCACCAGCAGAGTGCCGGGACAGAGCTCCTACAATGAGCAGTTCTTC
>TRBJ2-1|.|TRBV14|.
CASSQWLGSYNEQFF
TGTGCCAGCAGCCAGTGGCTAGGCTCCTACAATGAGCAGTTCTTC
>TRBJ2-6|.|TRBV6-2/TRBV6-3|TRBD1
CASSYRGPGANVLTF
TGTGCCAGCAGTTACAGGGGGCCTGGGGCCAACGTCCTGACTTTC
>TRBJ2-2|once|TRBV5-1|.
CASSLPYTRSNTGELFF
TGCGCCAGCAGCTTGCCCTATACTAGATCGAACACCGGGGAGCTGTTTTTT
>TRBJ1-2|.|TRBV4-3|.
CASSQETGQTLYGYTF
TGCGCCAGCAGCCAAGAAACAGGCCAAACCCTATATGGCTACACCTTC
>TRBJ1-5|.|TRBV28|.
CASRPDGNQPQHF
TGTGCCAGCAGGCCAGACGGGAATCAGCCCCAGCATTTT
>TRBJ2-1|.|TRBV6-2/TRBV6-3|.
CASSYDSLFANEQFF
TGTGCCAGCAGTTATGACTCCCTCTTCGCAAATGAGCAGTTCTTC
>TRBJ1-2|once|TRBV5-1|TRBD1
CASSPGTEGYGYTF
TGCGCCAGCAGCCCCGGGACAGAGGGTTATGGCTACACCTTC
>TRBJ2-1|.|TRBV4-3|TRBD1
CASSQDSRQGKVNEQFF
TGCGCCAGCAGCCAAGATTCGAGACAGGGTAAGGTTAATGAGCAGTTCTTC
>TRBJ1-2|.|TRBV3-1/TRBV3-2|TRBD1
CASSQAVLAGGRYGYTF
TGTGCCAGCAGCCAAGCAGTTCTGGCAGGGGGCCGCTATGGCTACACCTTC
>TRBJ1-4|few|TRBV11-2|TRBD1
CASRQRDRVDEKLFF
TGTGCCAGCAGGCAACGTGACAGGGTTGATGAAAAACTGTTTTTT
>TRBJ1-5|.|TRBV5-6|.
CASSRIKTAPDQPQHF
TGTGCCAGCAGCCGTATAAAGACAGCCCCGGATCAGCCCCAGCATTTT
>TRBJ1-2|.|TRBV21-1|.
CASSKGRSYGYTF
TGTGCCAGCAGCAAAGGACGGAGTTATGGCTACACCTTC
>TRBJ2-6|.|TRBV6-5|.
CASSRGTSGANVLTF
TGTGCCAGCAGTAGGGGGACCTCTGGGGCCAACGTCCTGACTTTC
>TRBJ2-3|.|TRBV25-1|TRBD2
CASSPSRERYTDTQYF
TGTGCCAGCAGTCCATCGCGGGAGAGATACACAGATACGCAGTATTTT
>TRBJ2-3|.|TRBV30|.
CAWARGGTDTQYF
TGTGCCTGGGCCAGAGGCGGCACAGATACGCAGTATTTT
>TRBJ1-1|few|TRBV5-4|TRBD1
CASSLLNRGRMNTEAFF
TGTGCCAGCAGTTTACTAAACAGGGGTCGGATGAACACTGAAGCTTTCTTT
>TRBJ1-6|few|TRBV27|TRBD1
CASSSRGPLHF
TGTGCCAGCAGTAGCAGGGGGCCCCTCCACTTT
>TRBJ1-1|.|TRBV4-3|.
CASSQALGGRVEAFF
TGCGCCAGCAGCCAAGCCCTGGGGGGGCGGGTTGAAGCTTTCTTT
>TRBJ2-7|.|TRBV27|.
CASSFGTEEGRQYF
TGTGCCAGCAGTTTCGGGACAGAGGAGGGGAGGCAGTACTTC
>TRBJ1-2|.|TRBV30|TRBD1
CAWSPKTGFNGYTF
TGTGCCTGGAGTCCAAAGACAGGGTTTAATGGCTACACCTTC
>TRBJ2-3|.|TRBV9|.
CASSVPRDKEIDTQYF
TGTGCCAGCAGCGTCCCTCGGGACAAGGAGATAGATACGCAGTATTTT
>TRBJ2-1|many|TRBV30|.
CALMTGISYNEQFF
TGTGCCTTAATGACAGGCATCTCCTACAATGAGCAGTTCTTC
>TRBJ1-1|.|TRBV7-2|.
CASSLQMNTEAFF
TGTGCCAGCAGCCTCCAGATGAACACTGAAGCTTTCTTT
>TRBJ2-1|.|TRBV30|.
CAWSQNEQFF
TGTGCCTGGAGTCAGAATGAGCAGTTCTTC
>TRBJ2-7|.|TRBV6-5|.
CASSYTRWAEQYF
TGTGCCAGCAGTTACACGCGATGGGCCGAGCAGTACTTC
>TRBJ2-1|few|TRBV2|.
CASRDSPGNEQFF
TGTGCCAGCCGGGACTCCCCGGGCAATGAGCAGTTCTTC
>TRBJ2-5|.|TRBV19|TRBD2
CASTPSGQETQYF
TGTGCCAGTACCCCTAGCGGCCAAGAGACCCAGTACTTC
>TRBJ2-7|.|TRBV2|TRBD2
CASRGLAGGYEQYF
TGTGCCAGCAGAGGACTAGCGGGAGGCTACGAGCAGTACTTC
>TRBJ2-5|.|TRBV4-1|.
CASSQRGETQYF
TGCGCCAGCAGCCAAAGAGGAGAGACCCAGTACTTC
>TRBJ2-5|.|TRBV6-6|TRBD2
CASRQTSGSGTQYF
TGTGCCAGCAGGCAGACTAGCGGGTCGGGGACCCAGTACTTC
>TRBJ2-1|few|TRBV9|.
CASSVALTGAYNEQFF
TGTGCCAGCAGCGTAGCTTTGACAGGAGCCTACAATGAGCAGTTCTTC
>TRBJ1-5|.|TRBV7-6|.
CAGGGRVPSNQPQHF
TGTGCCGGGGGGGGAAGGGTCCCAAGCAATCAGCCCCAGCATTTT
>TRBJ1-5|.|TRBV28|TRBD1
CASRTGTAVNQPQHF
TGTGCCAGCAGGACTGGGACAGCGGTCAATCAGCCCCAGCATTTT
>TRBJ1-3|.|TRBV6-5|.
CASSLDSSGNTIYF
TGTGCCAGCAGCTTAGACAGCTCTGGAAACACCATATATTTT
>TRBJ1-4|.|TRBV10-3|.
CAISGTAEGEKLFF
TGTGCCATCAGTGGGACAGCAGAGGGTGAAAAACTGTTTTTT
>TRBJ1-1|.|TRBV27|TRBD1
CASRTLGQGAEAFF
TGTGCCAGCAGAACCTTGGGACAGGGAGCTGAAGCTTTCTTT
>TRBJ2-3|.|TRBV30|TRBD1
CAWSVAGGTQYF
TGTGCCTGGAGTGTAGCAGGGGGTACGCAGTATTTT
>TRBJ2-1|.|TRBV6-1|TRBD1
CASSEKGAAFYNEQFF
TGTGCCAGCAGCGAAAAGGGGGCGGCATTCTACAATGAGCAGTTCTTC
>TRBJ2-7|.|TRBV10-3|.
CAISDRVGNEQYF
TGTGCCATCAGTGACAGGGTAGGAAACGAGCAGTACTTC
>TRBJ1-1|.|TRBV4-1|.
CASSQGQNTEAFF
TGCGCCAGCAGCCAGGGACAGAACACTGAAGCTTTCTTT
>TRBJ1-2|few|TRBV7-9|.
CASSRSGDWKLYGYTF
TGTGCCAGCAGTCGCTCGGGGGACTGGAAGCTCTATGGCTACACCTTC
>TRBJ1-2|.|TRBV19|TRBD1
CASSITQGARGGYTF
TGTGCCAGTAGTATAACGCAGGGGGCGCGTGGTGGCTACACCTTC